One and the same sample provided the 18 T cell receptor beta chains below, sequenced in a study of cytomegalovirus exposure and HLA in healthy donors. The PCR used 60 Vbeta and 13 Jbeta primers. TCRdb's copy holds only in-frame clones and misses some; the assay was immunoSEQ multiplex PCR. The profile shows roughly 190,000 clones, around nine tenths of them singletons. The material sequenced was PBMCs. These receptors were collected from a woman in her late teens or twenties in good health and CMV-seronegative.

This clone has only a few counts. This sequence joins TRBV6-5 and TRBJ2-7; tentative D call: TRBD2 (6 bases). V lost 2 bases and J lost 5, with 10 bases in between. CDR3 size: 13 residues. Germline CDR1 is MNHEY and CDR2 is SVGAGI. The CDR3 sequence is CASSYAGNNEQYF. The CDR3 DNA is TGTGCCAGCAGTTACGCGGGAAACAACGAGCAGTACTTC.

The rearrangement joins TRBV4-1 to TRBJ1-2; 7 nucleotides align to TRBD1. The V and J ends lost 1 base and 4 bases, in that order; junction bases with no gene match: 6. Germline V gives CDR1 MGHRA, CDR2 YSYEKL. CDR3 size: 15 residues. The CDR3 sequence: CASSQGQGGGYGYTF. The CDR3 nucleotides are TGCGCCAGCAGCCAAGGACAGGGTGGAGGCTATGGCTACACCTTC.

The V and J genes are TRBV6-1 and TRBJ2-2; weak D call: TRBD1 (6 bases). In germline, CDR1 is MNHNS, CDR2 SASEGT. The CDR3 covers 13 residues. Trimming pared 7 bases from V and 9 bases from J, leaving 15 bases between. CDR3 bases: TGTGCCAGCAAGCACAGGGTCTCGTGGGAGCTGTTTTTT. Translating gives CASKHRVSWELFF.

This rearrangement joins TRBV5-1 to TRBJ2-5; 10 bases align to TRBD1. There are 14 residues in the CDR3. The V gene's germline CDR1 is SGHRS and CDR2 YFSETQ. The V gene end was trimmed by 5 bases and the J gene end by 6 bases; junction bases not matched to a gene: 7. The CDR3 DNA follows: TGCGCCAGCAGAGAGACAGGGGGCATGCAGACCCAGTACTTC. Its protein is CASRETGGMQTQYF. The full variable domain, its missing parts supplied by reference TRBV5-1 and TRBJ2-5, is KAGVTQTPRYLIKTRGQQVTLSCSPISGHRSVSWYQQTPGQGLQFLFEYFSETQRNKGNFPGRFSGRQFSNSRSEMNVSTLELGDSALYLCASRETGGMQTQYFGPGTRLLVL.

The V gene is TRBV4-2, the J gene TRBJ1-2, with D possibly being TRBD1 (6 bases). With 0 bases removed from V and 4 bases from J, the gap between germline ends came to 9 bases. This CDR3 is built from 14 residues. Germline CDR1 reads LGHNA; CDR2 reads YNFKEQ. The CDR3 protein is CASSQEAGVYGYTF. The CDR3 DNA reads as TGTGCCAGCAGCCAAGAAGCAGGGGTCTATGGCTACACCTTC.

This chain joins TRBV7-2 and TRBJ2-7; a possible D gene is TRBD2 (6 bases). The CDR3 covers 14 residues. Trimming removed 0 bases from V and 3 bases from J, with 9 bases in between. Per the germline V gene, CDR1 is SGHTA and CDR2 is FQGNSA. The CDR3 DNA reads TGTGCCAGCAGCTTAGCGGACTACCGCTACGAGCAGTACTTC. Its protein product is CASSLADYRYEQYF.

About this clone: Sequence at one end of the junction differs from germline and may be a read error. This chain uses TRBV11-2 with TRBJ2-5, with TRBD2 matching over 9 bases. Germline CDR1 and CDR2: SGHAT and FQNNGV. This CDR3 has 16 residues. CDR3 sequence reads: CASSLDGRGGLGTQHF. The CDR3 region has the DNA TGTGCCAGCAGCTTAGACGGGCGGGGGGGGTTAGGGACCCAGCACTTC.

The V call is TRBV10-1, the J call TRBJ1-3; no clear D gene. V lost 6 bases and J 1 base, leaving 7 bases between the germline ends. This CDR3 comprises 13 residues. Per the germline V gene, CDR1 is WNHNN and CDR2 is SYGVQD (reference sequence). The CDR3 spells CASSRDSGNTIYF. The CDR3 bases are TGCGCCAGCAGCCGGGATTCTGGAAACACCATATATTTT.

The rearrangement links TRBV19 to TRBJ1-4, with a tentative D call TRBD1 (5 bases). Per germline, CDR1 LNHDA and CDR2 SQIVND (reference sequence). This CDR3 region has 15 residues. V was trimmed by 0 bases and J by 3 bases, leaving 8 bases between them. This CDR3 reads CASSIDAGPNEKLFF. CDR3 in DNA: TGTGCCAGTAGTATAGATGCAGGGCCTAATGAAAAACTGTTTTTT.

The chain employs TRBV28 and TRBJ2-7, with 8 bases matching TRBD2. The V and J ends lost 7 bases and 0 bases, in that order; junction bases with no gene match: 5. CDR3 size: 14 residues. The germline CDR1 and CDR2 sequences are MDHEN and SYDVKM. CDR3 protein: CASNRGGRSYEQYF. The CDR3 nucleotides read TGTGCCAGCAACCGGGGGGGACGCTCCTACGAGCAGTACTTC.

The chain recombines TRBV19 with TRBJ1-5; perhaps TRBD1 as D (5 bases). The CDR3 sequence is 12 residues long. CDR1 LNHDA and CDR2 SQIVND come from the germline V gene (reference sequence). V was shortened by 8 bases and J by 2 bases, with 7 bases between the two germline ends. The CDR3 bases are TGTGCCAGTGAAGGGGGCAATCAGCCCCAGCATTTT. It yields the protein CASEGGNQPQHF.

The chain is built from TRBV11-2 and TRBJ2-7, with 8 bases lining up with TRBD1. This CDR3 contains 14 residues. Germline V CDR1 and CDR2: SGHAT, FQNNGV. J lost 2 bases, V lost 5 bases, and 5 bases had no gene match. CDR3 region: CASSSTGQAYEQYF. The CDR3 DNA reads TGTGCCAGCAGCAGCACGGGACAGGCCTACGAGCAGTACTTC.

The table lists this clone with a few counts. CDR3 sequence reads: CASSQTGGYTEAFF. The DNA for the CDR3 is TGTGCCAGCAGTCAGACAGGGGGATACACTGAAGCTTTCTTT. The rearrangement uses TRBV2 and TRBJ1-1; TRBD1 aligns across 9 bases. V was clipped by 5 bases and J by 3 bases; unmatched bases: 4. The CDR3 extends over 14 amino acids. The germline V gene encodes CDR1 SNHLY and CDR2 FYNNEI.

This clone was seen once. The junction and the germline gene differ at one end; a read error may be behind it. The J gene is TRBJ1-2, the V gene TRBV5-1; 8 nucleotides line up with TRBD1. CDR3 length equals 12 residues. Germline V lookup: CDR1 SGHRS, CDR2 YFSETQ. The CDR3 bases are TGCGCCAGCAGCTTGGCCGAGGGACAGGATATCTTC. It translates to CASSLAEGQDIF.

For this clone: The same CDR3 arises from other DNA sequences in this sample as well. The chain couples TRBV7-9 to TRBJ2-1; D call uncertain. There are 13 residues in the CDR3. Trimming pared 3 bases from V and 3 bases from J, leaving 6 bases between. Germline assignment: CDR1 SEHNR and CDR2 FQNEAQ (reference sequence). DNA of the CDR3: TGTGCCAGCAGCTTGGGCAGCTACAATGAGCAGTTCTTC. It specifies CASSLGSYNEQFF.

Remarks on this clone: Distinct nucleotide sequences in the sample also encode this CDR3. The chain links TRBV7-9 to TRBJ1-3; no definite D call. V was clipped by 3 bases and J by 0 bases, with 9 bases between them. The V gene's germline CDR1 is SEHNR and CDR2 FQNEAQ (reference sequence). The CDR3 length is 15 residues. The CDR3 nucleotides read TGTGCCAGCAGCTTGGGCCGAAGCTCTGGAAACACCATATATTTT. Protein sequence: CASSLGRSSGNTIYF.

The rearrangement uses TRBV7-9 and TRBJ2-7; tentatively, D is TRBD1 (5 bases). CDR3 size: 14 residues. From germline, CDR1 is SEHNR and CDR2 FQNEAQ (reference sequence). Trimming stripped 3 bases from V and 0 bases from J, with 9 bases between. As DNA, the CDR3 is TGTGCCAGCAGCTTCAGGGCAAGCTCCTACGAGCAGTACTTC. It translates to CASSFRASSYEQYF.

This rearrangement joins TRBV14 to TRBJ2-7, with 12 bases identical to TRBD2. The CDR3 contains 16 residues. Germline-derived CDR1 and CDR2 are SGHDN and FVKESK. V lost 0 bases, J lost 5 bases, and 5 bases stayed unmatched. CDR3 in amino acids: CASSQELLAGGDEQYF. The CDR3 nucleotides read TGTGCCAGCAGCCAAGAACTACTAGCGGGGGGCGACGAGCAGTACTTC. Looking up the rest from reference TRBV14 and TRBJ2-7 gives the full variable domain: EAGVTQFPSHSVIEKGQTVTLRCDPISGHDNLYWYRRVMGKEIKFLLHFVKESKQDESGMPNNRFLAERTGGTYSTLKVQPAELEDSGVYFCASSQELLAGGDEQYFGPGTRLTVT.